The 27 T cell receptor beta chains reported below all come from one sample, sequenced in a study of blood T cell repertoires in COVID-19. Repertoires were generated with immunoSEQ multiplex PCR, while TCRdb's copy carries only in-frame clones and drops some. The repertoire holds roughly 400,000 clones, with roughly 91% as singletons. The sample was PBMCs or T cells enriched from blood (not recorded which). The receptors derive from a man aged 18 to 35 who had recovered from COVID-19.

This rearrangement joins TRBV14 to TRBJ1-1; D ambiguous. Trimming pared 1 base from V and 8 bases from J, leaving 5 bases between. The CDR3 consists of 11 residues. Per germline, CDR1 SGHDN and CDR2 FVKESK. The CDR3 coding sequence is TGTGCCAGCAGCCAAGCCGGGGAAGCTTTCTTT. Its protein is CASSQAGEAFF.

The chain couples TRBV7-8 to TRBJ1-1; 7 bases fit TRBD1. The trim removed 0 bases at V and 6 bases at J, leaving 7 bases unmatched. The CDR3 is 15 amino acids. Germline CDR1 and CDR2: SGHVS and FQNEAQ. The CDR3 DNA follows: TGTGCCAGCAGCTTAGCGACAGGGAATCGCGCTGAAGCTTTCTTT. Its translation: CASSLATGNRAEAFF.

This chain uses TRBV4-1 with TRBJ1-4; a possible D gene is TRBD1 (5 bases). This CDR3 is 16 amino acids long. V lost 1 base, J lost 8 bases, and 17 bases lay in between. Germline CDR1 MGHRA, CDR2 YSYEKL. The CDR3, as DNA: TGCGCCAGCAGCCAAGTCGACCCCAGGGAAGAGGAAAAACTGTTTTTT. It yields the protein CASSQVDPREEEKLFF.

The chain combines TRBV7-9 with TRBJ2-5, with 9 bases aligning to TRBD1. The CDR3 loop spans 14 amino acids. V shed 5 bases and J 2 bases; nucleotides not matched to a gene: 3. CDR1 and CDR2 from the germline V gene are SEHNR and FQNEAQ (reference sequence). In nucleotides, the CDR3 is TGTGCCAGCAGCCTGACAGGGGGACAAGAGACCCAGTACTTC. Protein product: CASSLTGGQETQYF.

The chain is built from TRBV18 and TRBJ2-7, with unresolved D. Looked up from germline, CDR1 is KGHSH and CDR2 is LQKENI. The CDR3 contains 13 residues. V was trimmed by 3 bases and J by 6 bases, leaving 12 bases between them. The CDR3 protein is CASSPPGSPEQYF. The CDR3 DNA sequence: TGTGCCAGCTCACCCCCGGGTAGTCCCGAGCAGTACTTC.

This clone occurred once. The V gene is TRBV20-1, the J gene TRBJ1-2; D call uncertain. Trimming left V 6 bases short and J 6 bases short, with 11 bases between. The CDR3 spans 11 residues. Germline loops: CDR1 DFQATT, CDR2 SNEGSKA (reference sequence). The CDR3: CSATELDGYTF. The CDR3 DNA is TGCAGTGCCACTGAGCTGGATGGCTACACCTTC.

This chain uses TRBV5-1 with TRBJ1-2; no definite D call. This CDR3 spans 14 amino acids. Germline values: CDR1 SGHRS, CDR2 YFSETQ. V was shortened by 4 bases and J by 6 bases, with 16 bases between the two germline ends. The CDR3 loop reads CASSLLAVSHGYTF. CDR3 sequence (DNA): TGCGCCAGCAGCCTCCTGGCGGTCTCCCATGGCTACACCTTC.

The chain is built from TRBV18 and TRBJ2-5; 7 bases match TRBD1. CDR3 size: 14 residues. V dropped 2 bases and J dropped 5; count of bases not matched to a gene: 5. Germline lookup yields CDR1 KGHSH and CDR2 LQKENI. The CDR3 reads CASSPRGPEETQYF. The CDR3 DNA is TGTGCCAGCTCACCAAGGGGGCCGGAGGAGACCCAGTACTTC. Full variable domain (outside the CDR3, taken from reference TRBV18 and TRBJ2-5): NAGVMQNPRHLVRRRGQEARLRCSPMKGHSHVYWYRQLPEEGLKFMVYLQKENIIDESGMPKERFSAEFPKEGPSILRIQQVVRGDSAAYFCASSPRGPEETQYFGPGTRLLVL.

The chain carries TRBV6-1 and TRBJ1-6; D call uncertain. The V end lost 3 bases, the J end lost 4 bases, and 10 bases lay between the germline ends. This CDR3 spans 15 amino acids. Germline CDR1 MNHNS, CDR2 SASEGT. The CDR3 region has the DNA TGTGCCAGCAGTGATATGACGGGGTATAATTCACCCCTCCACTTT. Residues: CASSDMTGYNSPLHF.

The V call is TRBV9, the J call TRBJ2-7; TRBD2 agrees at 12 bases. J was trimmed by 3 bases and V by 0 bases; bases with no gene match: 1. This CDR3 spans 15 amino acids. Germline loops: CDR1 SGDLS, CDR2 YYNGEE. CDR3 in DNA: TGTGCCAGCAGCGTAGGGACTAGCGGGGTCTACGAGCAGTACTTC. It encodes CASSVGTSGVYEQYF.

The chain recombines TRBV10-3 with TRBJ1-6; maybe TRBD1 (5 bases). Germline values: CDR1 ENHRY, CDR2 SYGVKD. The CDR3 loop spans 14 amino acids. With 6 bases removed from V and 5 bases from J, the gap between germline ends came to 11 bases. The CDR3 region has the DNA TGTGCCATCAGGCCGGGGGTAGATAATTCACCCCTCCACTTT. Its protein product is CAIRPGVDNSPLHF.

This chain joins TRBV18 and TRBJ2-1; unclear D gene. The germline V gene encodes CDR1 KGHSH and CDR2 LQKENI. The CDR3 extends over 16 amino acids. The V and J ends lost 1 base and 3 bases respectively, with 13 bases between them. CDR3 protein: CASSPLPPVNYNEQFF. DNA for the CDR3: TGTGCCAGCTCACCACTTCCCCCGGTTAACTACAATGAGCAGTTCTTC. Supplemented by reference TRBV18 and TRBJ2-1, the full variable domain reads NAGVMQNPRHLVRRRGQEARLRCSPMKGHSHVYWYRQLPEEGLKFMVYLQKENIIDESGMPKERFSAEFPKEGPSILRIQQVVRGDSAAYFCASSPLPPVNYNEQFFGPGTRLTVL.

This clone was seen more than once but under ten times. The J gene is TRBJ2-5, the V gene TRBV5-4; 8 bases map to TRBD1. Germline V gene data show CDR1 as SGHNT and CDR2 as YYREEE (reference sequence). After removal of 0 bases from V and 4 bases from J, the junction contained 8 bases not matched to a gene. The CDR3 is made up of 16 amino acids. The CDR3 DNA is TGTGCCAGCAGCTTGGGAGGCAGGGGGCTTGGAGAGACCCAGTACTTC. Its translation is CASSLGGRGLGETQYF.

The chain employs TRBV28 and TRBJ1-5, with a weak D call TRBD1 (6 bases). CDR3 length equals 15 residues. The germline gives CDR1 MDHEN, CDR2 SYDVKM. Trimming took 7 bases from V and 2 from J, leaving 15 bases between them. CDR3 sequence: CASTPPAGGNQPQHF. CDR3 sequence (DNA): TGTGCCAGCACCCCCCCGGCAGGGGGCAATCAGCCCCAGCATTTT.

In DNA form, the CDR3 reads TGCGCCAGCAGCGACGCCGGGACAGATGAAGCTTTCTTT. Translated, it gives CASSDAGTDEAFF. This chain uses TRBV5-1 with TRBJ1-1; 7 nucleotides agree with TRBD1. The germline CDR1 and CDR2 sequences are SGHRS and YFSETQ. The CDR3 covers 13 residues. The V gene end was trimmed by 4 bases and the J gene end by 7 bases; junction bases not matched to a gene: 7.

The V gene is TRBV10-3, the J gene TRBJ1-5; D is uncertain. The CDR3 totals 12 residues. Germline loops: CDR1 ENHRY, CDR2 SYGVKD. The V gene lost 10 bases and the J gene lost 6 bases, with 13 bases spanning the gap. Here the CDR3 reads CATREGSQPQHF. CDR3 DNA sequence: TGTGCCACCCGGGAAGGGAGTCAGCCCCAGCATTTT.

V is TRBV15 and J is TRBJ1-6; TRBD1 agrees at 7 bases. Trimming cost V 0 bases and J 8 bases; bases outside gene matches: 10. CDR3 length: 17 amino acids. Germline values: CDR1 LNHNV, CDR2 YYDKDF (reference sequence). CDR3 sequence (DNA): TGTGCCACCAGCAGAGATAGGAAGACAGGGACATATTCACCCCTCCACTTT. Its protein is CATSRDRKTGTYSPLHF.

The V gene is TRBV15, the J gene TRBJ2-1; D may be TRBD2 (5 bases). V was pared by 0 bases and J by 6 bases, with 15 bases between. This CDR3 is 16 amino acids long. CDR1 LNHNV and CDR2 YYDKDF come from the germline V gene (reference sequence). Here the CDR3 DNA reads TGTGCCACCAGCAGAGAGGCGGCGGGCCTACGCAATGAGCAGTTCTTC. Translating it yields CATSREAAGLRNEQFF.

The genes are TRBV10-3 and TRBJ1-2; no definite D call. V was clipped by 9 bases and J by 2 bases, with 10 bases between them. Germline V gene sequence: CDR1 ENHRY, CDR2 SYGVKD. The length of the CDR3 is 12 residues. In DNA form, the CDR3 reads TGTGCCATTCCCGAGGGAAACTATGGCTACACCTTC. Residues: CAIPEGNYGYTF.

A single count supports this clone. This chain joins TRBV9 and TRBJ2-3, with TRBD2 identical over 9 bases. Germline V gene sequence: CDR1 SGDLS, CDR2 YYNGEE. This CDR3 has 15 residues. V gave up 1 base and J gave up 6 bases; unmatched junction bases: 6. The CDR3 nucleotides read TGTGCCAGCAGCGTAATCGGCGGGGGGGCTGATACGCAGTATTTT. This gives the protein CASSVIGGGADTQYF.

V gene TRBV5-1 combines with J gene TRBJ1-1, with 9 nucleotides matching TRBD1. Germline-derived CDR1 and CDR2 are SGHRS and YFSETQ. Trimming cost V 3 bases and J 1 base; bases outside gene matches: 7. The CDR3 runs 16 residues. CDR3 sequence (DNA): TGCGCCAGCAGCTCCCCCGGGACAGGGAAGAACACTGAAGCTTTCTTT. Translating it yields CASSSPGTGKNTEAFF.

This CDR3 reads CASSLMVAGVLPARELFF. The CDR3 nucleotides read TGTGCCAGCAGCTTAATGGTAGCGGGGGTCCTCCCTGCACGGGAGCTGTTTTTT. J is TRBJ2-2 and V is TRBV5-4, with 9 bases matching TRBD2. The CDR3 runs to 18 residues. V was clipped by 2 bases and J by 9 bases; unmatched bases: 17. Germline V gene sequence: CDR1 SGHNT, CDR2 YYREEE (reference sequence). Complete variable domain (other parts from reference TRBV5-4 and TRBJ2-2): ETGVTQSPTHLIKTRGQQVTLRCSSQSGHNTVSWYQQALGQGPQFIFQYYREEENGRGNFPPRFSGLQFPNYSSELNVNALELDDSALYLCASSLMVAGVLPARELFFGEGSRLTVL.

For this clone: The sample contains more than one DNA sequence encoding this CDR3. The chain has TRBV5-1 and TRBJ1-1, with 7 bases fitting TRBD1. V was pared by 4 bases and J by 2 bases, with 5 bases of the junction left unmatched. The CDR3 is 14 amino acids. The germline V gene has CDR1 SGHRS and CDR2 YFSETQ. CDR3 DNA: TGCGCCAGCAGCCCCGGGACAGCAAACACTGAAGCTTTCTTT. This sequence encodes CASSPGTANTEAFF.

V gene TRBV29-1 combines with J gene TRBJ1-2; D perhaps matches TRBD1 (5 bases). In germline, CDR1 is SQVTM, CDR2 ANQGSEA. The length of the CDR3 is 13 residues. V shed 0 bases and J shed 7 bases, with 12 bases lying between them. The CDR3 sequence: CSVEDGTRTGYTF. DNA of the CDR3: TGCAGCGTTGAAGACGGGACTAGGACTGGCTACACCTTC.

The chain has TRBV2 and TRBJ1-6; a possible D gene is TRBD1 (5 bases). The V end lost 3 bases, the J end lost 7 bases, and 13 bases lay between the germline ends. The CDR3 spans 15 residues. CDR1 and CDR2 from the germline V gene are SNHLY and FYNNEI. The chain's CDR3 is CASSESGALNSPLHF. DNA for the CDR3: TGTGCCAGCAGTGAGTCTGGGGCTCTGAATTCACCCCTCCACTTT.

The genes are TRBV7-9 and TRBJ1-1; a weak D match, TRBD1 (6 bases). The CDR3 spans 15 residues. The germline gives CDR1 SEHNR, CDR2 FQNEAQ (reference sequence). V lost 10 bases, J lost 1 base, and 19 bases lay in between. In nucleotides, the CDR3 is TGTGCCACCCTCTTCCCCGGGACACAGAACACTGAAGCTTTCTTT. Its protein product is CATLFPGTQNTEAFF.

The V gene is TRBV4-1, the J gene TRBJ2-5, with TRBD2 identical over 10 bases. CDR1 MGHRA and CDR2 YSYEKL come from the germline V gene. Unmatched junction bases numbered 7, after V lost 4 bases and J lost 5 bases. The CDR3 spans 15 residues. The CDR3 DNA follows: TGCGCCAGCAGCCCATTGACTAGCGGGCGGGAGACCCAGTACTTC. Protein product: CASSPLTSGRETQYF.